The 11 T cell receptor beta chains reported below all come from one sample, sequenced in a study of T cells after yellow fever vaccination. TCRdb used MiXCR to reprocess the 5' RACE reads, holding one entry per CDR3 protein. The sample lists around 120,000 distinct CDR3 sequences; about 16% were seen once. The sequenced sample was CD8+ T cells sorted from PBMCs, obtained 5 days after the yellow fever booster vaccination. These receptors were collected from a man between 18 and 29 years old who received the YFV17D yellow fever vaccine.

V is TRBV20-1 and J is TRBJ2-5; D is ambiguous. Between the trimmed V and J ends, which lost 7 bases and 3 bases, there was a span of 9 bases. This CDR3 comprises 11 residues. Germline CDR1 is DFQATT and CDR2 is SNEGSKA (reference sequence). The CDR3 DNA sequence: TGCAGTGTCCCCGCTAAAGAGACCCAGTACTTC. It encodes CSVPAKETQYF.

This clonotype was counted a few times. V gene TRBV11-2 combines with J gene TRBJ2-7, with 8 bases identical to TRBD1. The CDR3 covers 15 residues. The ends lost 2 bases at V and 3 bases at J; junction bases unmatched: 6. The germline CDR1 and CDR2 sequences are SGHAT and FQNNGV. The CDR3 here is CASSLRTGGIYEQYF. In DNA form, the CDR3 reads TGTGCCAGCAGCTTAAGAACAGGGGGTATCTACGAGCAGTACTTC.

The chain combines TRBV4-1 with TRBJ2-1, with TRBD2 as a possible D gene (6 bases). Trimming stripped 0 bases from V and 1 base from J, with 10 bases between. The CDR3 has 16 residues. Germline-derived CDR1 and CDR2 are MGHRA and YSYEKL. CDR3 protein: CASSQDAGSSYNEQFF. CDR3 coding DNA: TGCGCCAGCAGCCAAGATGCGGGGAGTTCCTACAATGAGCAGTTCTTC.

The sample holds a few counts of this clonotype. This chain uses TRBV9 with TRBJ2-3; no reliable D call. Trimming took off 0 bases at V and 2 bases at J, with 10 bases between the two ends. This CDR3 is 15 amino acids long. Germline lookup yields CDR1 SGDLS and CDR2 YYNGEE. In DNA form, the CDR3 reads TGTGCCAGCAGCGTAGTGGGTTACGACACAGATACGCAGTATTTT. Its translation: CASSVVGYDTDTQYF.

This clonotype was seen at least ten times. V usage is TRBV5-4 and J usage is TRBJ2-2; D is unclear. V lost 6 bases to trimming and J lost 7 bases, with 10 bases between them. The CDR3 spans 12 residues. Germline lookup yields CDR1 SGHNT and CDR2 YYREEE (reference sequence). The chain's CDR3 is CASTPGGGELFF. CDR3 DNA sequence: TGTGCCAGCACCCCCGGCGGCGGGGAGCTGTTTTTT.

The rearrangement joins TRBV28 to TRBJ2-2, with 8 bases lining up with TRBD1. The J segment lost 4 bases and the V segment lost 4 bases, leaving 17 bases of the junction unmatched. The CDR3 sequence is 19 residues long. The germline gives CDR1 MDHEN, CDR2 SYDVKM. DNA of the CDR3: TGTGCCAGCAGTTCCTCGGACAGGGAGCAAATCCGGGTCACCGGGGAGCTGTTTTTT. Protein: CASSSSDREQIRVTGELFF.

The chain joins TRBV29-1 to TRBJ2-7; 7 bases map to TRBD1. J lost 7 bases, V lost 4 bases, and 13 bases had no gene match. Germline lookup yields CDR1 SQVTM and CDR2 ANQGSEA. This CDR3 region has 14 residues. CDR3 in amino acids: CSVAGTEEVREQYF. CDR3 nucleotides: TGCAGCGTTGCCGGGACAGAGGAGGTTCGGGAGCAGTACTTC.

This clonotype was detected only a few times. V is TRBV15 and J is TRBJ2-5; 7 bases are shared with TRBD2. The CDR3 consists of 17 residues. Germline V gene lookup returns CDR1 LNHNV and CDR2 YYDKDF (reference sequence). After removal of 1 base from V and 5 bases from J, the junction contained 13 bases not matched to a gene. CDR3 nucleotides: TGTGCCACCAGCAGAGGTCTCAGCGGGCGCGGGGGTGAGACCCAGTACTTC. Amino acids: CATSRGLSGRGGETQYF.

This chain joins TRBV25-1 and TRBJ2-7; tentative D call: TRBD1 (5 bases). Trimming cost V 3 bases and J 1 base, with 10 bases left between them. This CDR3 has 14 residues. CDR1 is MGHDK, CDR2 SYGVNS, per germline. DNA for the CDR3: TGTGCCAGCAGTGAGCCAGGGAAGTCCTACGAGCAGTACTTC. This encodes CASSEPGKSYEQYF.

The genes are TRBV3-1 and TRBJ2-3; no firm D call. Looked up from germline, CDR1 is LGHDT and CDR2 is YNNKEL (reference sequence). This CDR3 region has 15 residues. V lost 1 base and J 4 bases, leaving 12 bases between the germline ends. The chain's CDR3 is CASSQGLRISDTQYF. For the CDR3, the DNA is TGTGCCAGCAGCCAAGGCCTAAGAATCTCAGATACGCAGTATTTT.

CDR3 loop: CASSPFAPGASEAFF. The CDR3 region has the DNA TGTGCCAGCAGCCCTTTCGCTCCGGGGGCCTCTGAAGCTTTCTTT. The chain recombines TRBV7-9 with TRBJ1-1; possible D gene TRBD1, 6 bases. Germline V gene sequence: CDR1 SEHNR, CDR2 FQNEAQ (reference sequence). This CDR3 has 15 residues. V dropped 5 bases and J dropped 6 bases, with 19 bases sitting between them. The variable domain in full, with the rest retrieved from reference TRBV7-9 and TRBJ1-1, is DTGVSQNPRHKITKRGQNVTFRCDPISEHNRLYWYRQTLGQGPEFLTYFQNEAQLEKSRLLSDRFSAERPKGSFSTLEIQRTEQGDSAMYLCASSPFAPGASEAFFGQGTRLTVV.